The present T cell receptor (beta chain) was sequenced within a study of T cell changes during pregnancy in multiple sclerosis. V lost 6 bases and J 5 bases, leaving 13 bases between the germline ends. This CDR3 has 13 amino acids. Germline CDR1 reads SNHLY; CDR2 reads FYNNEI. Using immunoSEQ multiplex PCR, the repertoire was profiled, and TCRdb retains in-frame clones only, with some absent. The sample lists approximately 41,000 clones, around 91% occurring once. The source of this sequence is a female donor in good health, enrolled as a control in a pregnancy study. This chain uses TRBV2 with TRBJ2-5; D is uncertain. The source material was CD4+ T cells from peripheral blood mononuclear cells, sampled in the second trimester of pregnancy. The chain's CDR3 is CASRRHLLETQYF. The CDR3 DNA reads TGTGCCAGCAGGAGACACCTCTTGGAGACCCAGTACTTC.